This T cell receptor beta chain was obtained from a study of blood T cell repertoires in COVID-19. Trimming at V came to 1 base and at J to 0 bases, leaving 8 bases not matched to a gene. The CDR3 totals 19 residues. The germline gives CDR1 SGHRS, CDR2 YFSETQ. Sequencing used immunoSEQ multiplex PCR; TCRdb keeps in-frame clones, though not all of them. The table shows over 90,000 clones, with roughly 76% occurring only once. The chain joins TRBV5-1 to TRBJ1-6; 9 bases are shared with TRBD1. Sequences were obtained from peripheral blood. The receptor was derived from an elderly man with COVID-19, enrolled during active disease. CDR3 DNA: TGCGCCAGCAGCTTGCGGAGTGACAGGGGGAGCTCCTATAATTCACCCCTCCACTTT. The encoded protein is CASSLRSDRGSSYNSPLHF.